One and the same sample provided the 21 T cell receptor beta chains below, sequenced in a study of CD8 T cells in Susac syndrome. When the RNA was reverse transcribed, random hexamers were used with an input of roughly 0.45 to 1 ug. TCRdb re-derived calls from the immunoSEQ multiplex PCR reads in MiXCR, one entry per CDR3 protein. The sample records some 120,000 distinct CDR3 sequences, over 90% being singletons. The source material was CD4+ T cells from PBMCs. These receptors came from a human donor in good health.

This clonotype has just one count. At one boundary the junction diverges from the germline segment, which might be a read error. This sequence joins TRBV5-1 and TRBJ2-7, with 11 bases matching TRBD1. The germline V gene encodes CDR1 SGHRS and CDR2 YFSETQ. The CDR3 loop spans 15 amino acids. The CDR3 DNA reads TGCGCCAGCAGTTTGGGGGGACAGGGGGGCTACGAGCAGTACTTC. It is translated as CASSLGGQGGYEQYF.

The CDR3: CASSTNQGLAGVYYNEQFF. CDR3 DNA: TGTGCCAGCAGTACCAATCAAGGACTAGCGGGAGTTTATTACAATGAGCAGTTCTTC. The chain carries TRBV6-2 or TRBV6-3 and TRBJ2-1, with TRBD2 matching over 13 bases. The germline V gene has CDR1 MNHEY and CDR2 SVGEGT. The CDR3 runs 19 residues. Trimming cost V 5 bases and J 4 bases; bases outside gene matches: 14.

V gene TRBV28 combines with J gene TRBJ1-1; D not resolved. In germline, CDR1 is MDHEN, CDR2 SYDVKM. Deletions cut 6 bases from V and 0 bases from J, with 14 bases between. CDR3 length: 15 amino acids. CDR3 protein: CASRGGWSVNTEAFF. Here the CDR3 DNA reads TGTGCCAGCAGGGGCGGATGGTCAGTGAACACTGAAGCTTTCTTT.

Written as DNA, the CDR3 is TGCAGTGCCCCAGAACTAGTTTTGGTAGAGACCCAGTACTTC. Its protein is CSAPELVLVETQYF. This chain uses TRBV20-1 with TRBJ2-5, with D perhaps TRBD2 (5 bases). Germline CDR1 is DFQATT and CDR2 is SNEGSKA (reference sequence). Trimming cost V 6 bases and J 4 bases, with 18 bases left between them. This CDR3 is built from 14 residues.

This clonotype was observed a single time. V and J are TRBV20-1 and TRBJ1-2; no clear D. V was shortened by 0 bases and J by 0 bases, with 8 bases between the two germline ends. This CDR3 is 14 amino acids long. Germline CDR1 reads DFQATT; CDR2 reads SNEGSKA (reference sequence). The CDR3: CSARERVTNYGYTF. CDR3 nucleotide sequence: TGCAGTGCTAGAGAACGGGTGACTAACTATGGCTACACCTTC.

The rearrangement joins TRBV7-2 to TRBJ1-1, with D tentatively TRBD1 (6 bases). With 3 bases removed from V and 1 base from J, the gap between germline ends came to 9 bases. Per germline, CDR1 SGHTA and CDR2 FQGNSA. There are 14 residues in the CDR3. CDR3 loop: CASSLGARNTEAFF. Here the CDR3 DNA reads TGTGCCAGCAGCTTGGGGGCGCGGAACACTGAAGCTTTCTTT. Together with reference TRBV7-2 and TRBJ1-1, the CDR3 gives the full variable domain: GAGVSQSPSNKVTEKGKDVELRCDPISGHTALYWYRQSLGQGLEFLIYFQGNSAPDKSGLPSDRFSAERTGGSVSTLTIQRTQQEDSAVYLCASSLGARNTEAFFGQGTRLTVV.

The rearrangement joins TRBV7-2 to TRBJ1-2; 7 nucleotides agree with TRBD1. The V gene end was trimmed by 5 bases and the J gene end by 8 bases; junction bases not matched to a gene: 8. CDR1 SGHTA and CDR2 FQGNSA come from the germline V gene. The CDR3 is 13 residues long. The CDR3 spells CASSTDRVGGYTF. CDR3 nucleotides: TGTGCCAGCAGCACAGACAGGGTGGGCGGCTACACCTTC.

In its sample, this clonotype was seen once. The chain uses TRBV6-5 and TRBJ2-1; D unclear. Germline-derived CDR1 and CDR2 are MNHEY and SVGAGI. CDR3 length: 12 amino acids. Trimming left V 2 bases short and J 8 bases short, with 7 bases between. DNA of the CDR3: TGTGCCAGCAGTTACGGAAACGATGAGCAGTTCTTC. Its translation: CASSYGNDEQFF.

The chain has TRBV20-1 and TRBJ1-1, with 8 nucleotides matching TRBD1. This CDR3 is built from 14 residues. The trim removed 7 bases at V and 2 bases at J, leaving 9 bases unmatched. Germline assignment: CDR1 DFQATT and CDR2 SNEGSKA (reference sequence). The CDR3 DNA is TGCAGTGAGAGGGACAGGCAACCTAACACTGAAGCTTTCTTT. It yields the protein CSERDRQPNTEAFF.

J is TRBJ2-1 and V is TRBV20-1; D possibly matches TRBD1 or TRBD2 (5 bases each). CDR3 length equals 14 residues. The germline gives CDR1 DFQATT, CDR2 SNEGSKA (reference sequence). V dropped 0 bases and J dropped 10 bases, with 16 bases sitting between them. The CDR3 DNA reads TGCAGTGCTAGAGATCGACGACAGCGGCCCGAGCAGTTCTTC. It specifies CSARDRRQRPEQFF.

This chain links TRBV27 with TRBJ1-6; D may be TRBD1 (6 bases). The V end was cut by 4 bases, the J end by 10 bases, with 20 bases between. The CDR3 runs 16 residues. Germline V lookup: CDR1 MNHEY, CDR2 SMNVEV (reference sequence). The CDR3 loop is CASSSPRQDGRSPLHF. In nucleotides, the CDR3 is TGTGCCAGCAGTTCACCCAGACAGGATGGACGATCACCCCTCCACTTT.

The chain combines TRBV7-3 with TRBJ2-2; D is uncertain. Trimming shortened V by 3 bases and J by 6 bases, and 11 bases separated the two germline ends. There are 14 residues in the CDR3. Germline loops: CDR1 SGHTA, CDR2 FQGTGA. CDR3 residues: CASSFSTAPGELFF. The DNA of the CDR3 is TGTGCCAGCAGCTTCTCGACGGCCCCCGGGGAGCTGTTTTTT.

The CDR3 sequence is CASSPTGELYEQYF. The CDR3 nucleotides are TGTGCCAGCAGCCCGACAGGGGAGCTATACGAGCAGTACTTC. This chain joins TRBV27 and TRBJ2-7; 8 bases line up with TRBD1. Germline V gene data show CDR1 as MNHEY and CDR2 as SMNVEV (reference sequence). The CDR3 runs to 14 residues. V lost 6 bases to trimming and J lost 4 bases; unmatched junction nucleotides: 8.

This clonotype was counted once. V usage is TRBV30 and J usage is TRBJ1-3; TRBD1 matches 7 bases. Trimming removed 6 bases from V and 0 bases from J; junction bases left unmatched: 8. CDR1 is GTSNPN and CDR2 is SVGIG in the germline V gene (reference sequence). The CDR3 length is 15 residues. CDR3 residues: CACTRQGNSGNTIYF. The CDR3 DNA follows: TGTGCCTGTACCAGACAGGGAAACTCTGGAAACACCATATATTTT. The full variable domain, completed using reference TRBV30 and TRBJ1-3, is SQTIHQWPATLVQPVGSPLSLECTVEGTSNPNLYWYRQAAGRGLQLLFYSVGIGQISSEVPQNLSASRPQDRQFILSSKKLLLSDSGFYLCACTRQGNSGNTIYFGEGSWLTVV.

The chain uses TRBV28 and TRBJ2-7; D is undetermined. The V gene lost 9 bases and the J gene lost 1 base, with 10 bases spanning the gap. Germline V gene data show CDR1 as MDHEN and CDR2 as SYDVKM. The length of the CDR3 is 12 residues. The CDR3 sequence: CASRRFSYEQYF. The CDR3 DNA is TGTGCCAGTCGCCGGTTTTCCTACGAGCAGTACTTC.

The chain is built from TRBV7-2 and TRBJ1-1; TRBD1 might be the D (5 bases). CDR1 SGHTA and CDR2 FQGNSA come from the germline V gene. The V end lost 3 bases, the J end lost 4 bases, and 9 bases lay between the germline ends. The length of the CDR3 is 13 residues. The CDR3 spells CASSLGEGTEAFF. The DNA of the CDR3 is TGTGCCAGCAGCTTGGGGGAGGGCACTGAAGCTTTCTTT.

The chain links TRBV7-8 to TRBJ1-1; TRBD1 matches 7 bases. Germline V gene lookup returns CDR1 SGHVS and CDR2 FQNEAQ. The J segment lost 4 bases and the V segment lost 6 bases, leaving 2 bases of the junction unmatched. CDR3 length: 12 residues. CDR3 sequence (DNA): TGTGCCAGCAGGCGGGACAGCACTGAAGCTTTCTTT. Translation: CASRRDSTEAFF.

A single count supports this clonotype. This sequence joins TRBV3-1 and TRBJ1-2; no clear D. Germline V gives CDR1 LGHDT, CDR2 YNNKEL (reference sequence). The CDR3 totals 13 residues. V lost 4 bases to trimming and J lost 0 bases, with 6 bases between them. The CDR3 coding sequence is TGTGCCAGCAGCCCTAGTACTAACTATGGCTACACCTTC. It translates to CASSPSTNYGYTF.

This chain uses TRBV7-2 with TRBJ1-2, with 7 bases identical to TRBD1. CDR1 is SGHTA, CDR2 FQGNSA, per germline. The CDR3 totals 16 residues. J was trimmed by 4 bases and V by 5 bases; bases with no gene match: 13. The CDR3 region is CASSPLGPGGFYGYTF. CDR3 DNA: TGTGCCAGCAGCCCCCTAGGGCCAGGGGGATTCTATGGCTACACCTTC.

The chain is built from TRBV4-3 and TRBJ2-1; 12 nucleotides align to TRBD2. This CDR3 spans 16 amino acids. V trimming: 1 base; J trimming: 5 bases; junction bases outside the gene matches: 3. Germline assignment: CDR1 LGHNA and CDR2 YSLEER. CDR3 sequence reads: CASSQVGLAGNNEQFF. The DNA for the CDR3 is TGCGCCAGCAGCCAAGTCGGACTAGCGGGAAACAATGAGCAGTTCTTC.

CDR3 residues: CASSRPGISYEQYF. The CDR3 bases are TGTGCCAGTAGCCGGCCAGGGATCTCCTACGAGCAGTACTTC. The rearrangement joins TRBV19 to TRBJ2-7; D may be TRBD1 (5 bases). Germline lookup yields CDR1 LNHDA and CDR2 SQIVND (reference sequence). The V gene lost 6 bases and the J gene lost 0 bases, with 12 bases spanning the gap. The CDR3 is made up of 14 amino acids.